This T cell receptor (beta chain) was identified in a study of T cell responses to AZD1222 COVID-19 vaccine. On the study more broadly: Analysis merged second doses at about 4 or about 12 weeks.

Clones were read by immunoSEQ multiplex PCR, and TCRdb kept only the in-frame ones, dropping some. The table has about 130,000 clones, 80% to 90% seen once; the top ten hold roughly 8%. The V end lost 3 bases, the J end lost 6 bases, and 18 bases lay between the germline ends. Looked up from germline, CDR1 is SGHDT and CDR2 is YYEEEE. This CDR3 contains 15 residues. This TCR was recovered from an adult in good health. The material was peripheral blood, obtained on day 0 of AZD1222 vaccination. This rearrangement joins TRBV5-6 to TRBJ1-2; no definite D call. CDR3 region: CASSSSHRPFDGYTF. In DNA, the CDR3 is TGTGCCAGCAGCTCCAGCCACCGGCCGTTCGATGGCTACACCTTC.